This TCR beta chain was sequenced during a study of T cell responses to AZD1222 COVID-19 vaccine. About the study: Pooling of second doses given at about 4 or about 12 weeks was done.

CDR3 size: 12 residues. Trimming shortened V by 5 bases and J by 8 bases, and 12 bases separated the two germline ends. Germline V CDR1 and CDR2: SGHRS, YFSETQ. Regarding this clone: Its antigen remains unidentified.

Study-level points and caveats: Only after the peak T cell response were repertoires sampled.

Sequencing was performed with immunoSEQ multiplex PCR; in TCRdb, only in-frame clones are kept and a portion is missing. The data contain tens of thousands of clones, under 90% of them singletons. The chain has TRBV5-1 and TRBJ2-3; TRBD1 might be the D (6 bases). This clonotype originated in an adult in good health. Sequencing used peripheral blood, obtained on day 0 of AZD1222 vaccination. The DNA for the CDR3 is TGCGCCAGCAGGCTTGAGGGGGTTACGCAGTATTTT. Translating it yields CASRLEGVTQYF.